The count of the clone carrying this T cell receptor beta chain is one. The data stem from a study of blood T cell repertoires in COVID-19. In the study overall: Samples came from the United States, Italy and Spain, spanning acute and convalescent COVID-19.

Study processing details: Estimated nucleated cell counts came from reference gene primer amplification. Some clones are missing from TCRdb's copy, which holds only in-frame ones; the method was immunoSEQ multiplex PCR. The D gene and trimming were derived from the DNA, and the V and J assignments and clone size from that table. Among some 350,000 clones listed, more than 80% were seen once. Germline CDR1 and CDR2: SQVTM and ANQGSEA. V lost 7 bases, J lost 2 bases, and 13 bases lay in between. This CDR3 is built from 13 residues. Individuals drawn from around 25 US areas were about 18 to 95 years old.

Sequencing was carried out using PBMCs or T cells enriched from blood (not recorded which). This rearrangement joins TRBV29-1 to TRBJ2-3; a weak D match, TRBD2 (6 bases). This clonotype was obtained from a man aged 18 to 29 who had recovered from COVID-19. The CDR3 coding sequence is TGCAGCGGCCGACTAGTTAACACAGATACGCAGTATTTT. It encodes CSGRLVNTDTQYF.